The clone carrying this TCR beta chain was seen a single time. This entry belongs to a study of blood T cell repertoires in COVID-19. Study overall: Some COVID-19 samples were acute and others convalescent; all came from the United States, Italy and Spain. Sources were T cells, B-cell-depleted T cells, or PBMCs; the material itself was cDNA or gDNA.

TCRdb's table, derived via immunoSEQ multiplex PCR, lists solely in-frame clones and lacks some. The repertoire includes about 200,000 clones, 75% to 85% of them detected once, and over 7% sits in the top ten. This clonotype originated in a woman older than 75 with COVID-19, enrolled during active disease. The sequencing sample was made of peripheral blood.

The CDR3 protein is CASSWTGGEQYF. CDR3 sequence (DNA): TGTGCCAGCAGCTGGACAGGGGGCGAGCAGTACTTC. The V call is TRBV7-9, the J call TRBJ2-7; 10 nucleotides match TRBD1. The V segment lost 4 bases and the J segment 6 bases; nucleotides outside the gene matches: 0. The CDR3 runs to 12 residues. Per the germline V gene, CDR1 is SEHNR and CDR2 is FQNEAQ (reference sequence).